This is a list of T cell receptor beta chains from one sample in a study of TIL therapy for anti-PD-1-resistant metastatic lung cancer. TCRdb's table, derived via immunoSEQ multiplex PCR, lists solely in-frame clones and lacks some. The sample lists about 50,000 clones, approximately 86% occurring once. The source material was blood, sampled at baseline. Receptors were obtained from a person aged 25 to 80 with non-small cell lung cancer. CDR3s include the opening cysteine and the closing phenylalanine or tryptophan. Each record gives: clone size, CDR3 length, J gene, D gene, V gene, CDR3 DNA, CDR3 protein. A D gene is named only where the DNA matches it firmly. Clone size is given for some rows only: seen once, a few or many times, or a class if the clone is expanded.

>-|11|TRBJ2-5|-|TRBV14
TGTGCCAGCAGCCAACAAGAGACCCAGTACTTC
CASSQQETQYF
>few|11|TRBJ1-1|-|TRBV19
TGTGCCAGTAAAGGGAGAACTGAAGCTTTCTTT
CASKGRTEAFF
>-|14|TRBJ2-7|TRBD1|TRBV28
TGTGCCAGCAGTTTCCCGGACAGGGCCTCCGAGCAGTACTTC
CASSFPDRASEQYF
>-|15|TRBJ1-1|-|TRBV11-2
TGTGCCAGCAGCTTAGGGGGTGGATTGAACACTGAAGCTTTCTTT
CASSLGGGLNTEAFF
>-|15|TRBJ1-2|-|TRBV28
TGTGCCAGCAGGGACAGCGGCCGGGCGGGCTATGGCTACACCTTC
CASRDSGRAGYGYTF
>-|13|TRBJ1-5|-|TRBV18
TGTGCCAGCTCGTGGGACGACAATCAGCCCCAGCATTTT
CASSWDDNQPQHF
>-|14|TRBJ2-7|-|TRBV7-2
TGTGCCAGCAGCTTAGCGGGACTCTCCTACGAGCAGTACTTC
CASSLAGLSYEQYF
>-|12|TRBJ2-5|-|TRBV5-1
TGCGCCAGCAGTCCAGACCGAGAGACCCAGTACTTC
CASSPDRETQYF
>-|19|TRBJ2-7|TRBD1|TRBV2
TGTGCCAGCAGCAAAGACCAATATATTAAACAGGGGGTACACTACGAGCAGTACTTC
CASSKDQYIKQGVHYEQYF
>-|14|TRBJ1-2|-|TRBV5-6
TGTGCCAGCAGCTTGAGAGACATTAACTATGGCTACACCTTC
CASSLRDINYGYTF